Below, 24 T cell receptor beta chains from the same sample are listed, as sequenced in a study of T cells expressing NK-cell markers. With the 5' RACE reads reprocessed, TCRdb shows one record per CDR3 protein and no DNA. Recorded here are about 260,000 distinct CDR3 sequences; the top ten clones represent roughly 4.2%. Sequenced: blood T cells: a sorted CD56 or NKG2C T cell subset, CD4+ or CD8+ T cells, or bulk PBMC T cells (not recorded which). The receptors here all came from a woman between 18 and 69 years old in good health.

V is TRBV18 and J is TRBJ1-1. This CDR3 has 15 amino acids. Germline CDR1 reads KGHSH; CDR2 reads LQKENI. The CDR3 sequence: CASSPPIRMNTEAFF.

The genes are TRBV9 and TRBJ1-4; TCRdb's D call of TRBD1 is untestable without DNA. Germline V gene lookup returns CDR1 SGDLS and CDR2 YYNGEE. This CDR3 has 13 residues. CDR3 loop: CASSPPTAEKLFF.

V is TRBV7-9 and J is TRBJ1-3. Germline V gene sequence: CDR1 SEHNR, CDR2 FQNEAQ (reference sequence). The CDR3 is 17 residues long. CDR3: CASSSLAGGLSGNTIYF.

The chain is built from TRBV7-3 and TRBJ1-1. The CDR3 has 16 amino acids. Per germline, CDR1 SGHTA and CDR2 FQGTGA. CDR3 in amino acids: CASGNHGRRMNTEAFF.

CDR3 amino acids: CASSPTRASSYNEQFF. The J gene is TRBJ2-1, the V gene TRBV18. Per the germline V gene, CDR1 is KGHSH and CDR2 is LQKENI. CDR3 length: 16 amino acids.

The genes are TRBV7-2 and TRBJ1-1; the D call from TCRdb, TRBD1, cannot be confirmed without DNA. CDR1 is SGHTA and CDR2 is FQGNSA in the germline V gene. The CDR3 totals 15 residues. The CDR3 sequence is CASSLRGRGETEAFF.

The CDR3 sequence is CASSPQTSTDTQYF. The chain recombines TRBV18 with TRBJ2-3. CDR1 and CDR2 (germline): KGHSH, LQKENI. The CDR3 loop spans 14 amino acids.

This chain connects TRBV12-3 or TRBV12-4 to TRBJ2-6; TCRdb picks TRBD1, but there is no DNA to check that call. The CDR3 sequence is 15 residues long. CDR3: CASSPGGSGANVLTF.

The chain uses TRBV25-1 and TRBJ1-2; TCRdb designates TRBD1, a call that cannot be tested without DNA. CDR1 is MGHDK and CDR2 is SYGVNS in the germline V gene. The CDR3 consists of 14 residues. This CDR3 reads CASSPTGTGVGYTF.

The J gene is TRBJ2-5, the V gene TRBV20-1; TCRdb returns TRBD1, unconfirmable since there is no DNA. The germline V gene has CDR1 DFQATT and CDR2 SNEGSKA (reference sequence). This CDR3 contains 14 residues. CDR3: CSARAQGARETQYF.

The chain employs TRBV2 and TRBJ1-5; the D call from TCRdb, TRBD1, cannot be confirmed without DNA. Germline CDR1 reads SNHLY; CDR2 reads FYNNEI. The CDR3 covers 16 residues. The CDR3 spells CASSARGRGWSQPQHF.

The chain recombines TRBV6-1 with TRBJ2-1; TCRdb returns TRBD1, unconfirmable since there is no DNA. Germline V CDR1 and CDR2: MNHNS, SASEGT. The CDR3 covers 16 residues. CDR3 protein: CASSSGGDRGGNEQFF.

V is TRBV5-1 and J is TRBJ2-4; TCRdb picks TRBD2, but there is no DNA to check that call. The CDR3 runs 15 residues. Germline assignment: CDR1 SGHRS and CDR2 YFSETQ. The CDR3 is CASSLTSGMKNIQYF.

J is TRBJ2-5 and V is TRBV7-2. Germline CDR1 and CDR2: SGHTA and FQGNSA. The CDR3 sequence is 15 residues long. CDR3: CASSLGGKLKETQYF.

The chain recombines TRBV6-2 or TRBV6-3 with TRBJ1-2; TCRdb's D call, TRBD1, is unchecked because there is no DNA. Germline V CDR1 and CDR2: MNHEY, SVGEGT. This CDR3 comprises 13 residues. This CDR3 reads CASTIDRAYGYTF.

This chain uses TRBV5-5 with TRBJ2-2; TCRdb selects TRBD2, and the lack of DNA leaves this call unchecked. This CDR3 comprises 14 residues. Germline V CDR1 and CDR2: SGHKS, YYEKEE (reference sequence). This chain's CDR3 is CASSSLYFSGELFF. The full variable domain, its missing parts supplied by reference TRBV5-5 and TRBJ2-2, is DAGVTQSPTHLIKTRGQQVTLRCSPISGHKSVSWYQQVLGQGPQFIFQYYEKEERGRGNFPDRFSARQFPNYSSELNVNALLLGDSALYLCASSSLYFSGELFFGEGSRLTVL.

This chain uses TRBV28 with TRBJ2-1; the TCRdb call, TRBD2, lacks DNA for checking. Germline V CDR1 and CDR2: MDHEN, SYDVKM. The CDR3 covers 13 residues. The CDR3 loop reads CASSLKADNEQFF.

The chain recombines TRBV20-1 with TRBJ2-5; TCRdb indicates TRBD2, and absent DNA this call remains unverified. This CDR3 is built from 15 residues. CDR1 DFQATT and CDR2 SNEGSKA come from the germline V gene (reference sequence). The CDR3 here is CSAITPRGGAETQYF.

The chain couples TRBV29-1 to TRBJ2-3; the TRBD2 assignment by TCRdb is unverifiable without DNA. The CDR3 totals 13 residues. Germline V gene sequence: CDR1 SQVTM, CDR2 ANQGSEA. CDR3 protein: CSVRLAGGDTQYF.

The chain links TRBV6-2 or TRBV6-3 to TRBJ2-3; there is no DNA to check the TCRdb D call of TRBD2. The germline V gene has CDR1 MNHEY and CDR2 SVGEGT. The CDR3 covers 14 residues. The CDR3 region is CASNKREGPDTQYF.

J is TRBJ2-1 and V is TRBV12-3 or TRBV12-4; without DNA, the TCRdb call of TRBD1 cannot be checked. CDR3 length equals 11 residues. The chain's CDR3 is CASSFDRGHFF.

This CDR3 is CASSLGGTSTDTQYF. The V call is TRBV7-9, the J call TRBJ2-3. The CDR3 spans 15 residues. Germline-derived CDR1 and CDR2 are SEHNR and FQNEAQ (reference sequence).

V usage is TRBV24-1 and J usage is TRBJ2-7; the D call of TRBD1 rests on TCRdb alone, since no DNA is present to check it. CDR1 and CDR2 from the germline V gene are KGHDR and SFDVKD. The CDR3 consists of 15 residues. CDR3 residues: CATSDSFGGSYEQYF.

The chain couples TRBV6-2 or TRBV6-3 to TRBJ2-1; TCRdb's D call, TRBD2, is unchecked because there is no DNA. CDR3 length: 15 amino acids. The V gene's germline CDR1 is MNHEY and CDR2 SVGEGT. CDR3 amino acids: CASTPTSGAYNEQFF.